This T cell receptor beta chain originates from a study of T cell responses to AZD1222 COVID-19 vaccine. In germline, CDR1 is SGHNT, CDR2 YENEEA. This CDR3 contains 15 residues. V was pared by 4 bases and J by 4 bases, with 14 bases between. The assay was immunoSEQ multiplex PCR, and TCRdb's table has in-frame clones only and misses some. The sample holds some 120,000 clones, about 90% seen once. The V gene is TRBV11-3, the J gene TRBJ2-1; D possibly corresponds to TRBD2 (6 bases). This TCR was sampled from an adult in good health. The material sequenced was peripheral blood, taken on day 0 of AZD1222 vaccination. The CDR3 loop reads CASSSSAGPYNEQFF. The CDR3 nucleotides are TGTGCCAGCAGCTCGTCCGCGGGACCGTACAATGAGCAGTTCTTC.